The rows below give T cell receptor beta chains drawn from one sample of a study of T cell repertoires in cytomegalovirus infection. TCRdb processed the reads anew with MiXCR; each CDR3 protein has one entry. The profile covers approximately 750,000 distinct CDR3 sequences, with roughly 35% appearing a single time and 2.8% taken by the ten largest. The sequencing input was PBMCs. These receptors all stem from a human donor in good health (CMV status not recorded). Some clones in this sample may be carry-over from other donors' samples. Each CDR3 is given with its conserved first and last residue. The order of the fields is V gene, J gene, CDR3 protein.

v_call: TRBV5-6; j_call: TRBJ2-1; cdr3_aa: CASILDSHNEQFF
v_call: TRBV10-3; j_call: TRBJ2-1; cdr3_aa: CAISEGLNNEQFF
v_call: TRBV6-6; j_call: TRBJ2-6; cdr3_aa: CASRDTGAGANVLTF
v_call: TRBV7-8; j_call: TRBJ2-5; cdr3_aa: CASSFGRAETQYF
v_call: TRBV12-3/TRBV12-4; j_call: TRBJ1-5; cdr3_aa: CASSLGGRGDNQPQPF
v_call: TRBV6-1; j_call: TRBJ1-2; cdr3_aa: CASSIKSYGYTF
v_call: TRBV5-1; j_call: TRBJ2-7; cdr3_aa: CASSQAGASLYEQYF
v_call: TRBV28; j_call: TRBJ1-2; cdr3_aa: CASSLHAKNYGYTF
v_call: TRBV11-2; j_call: TRBJ1-3; cdr3_aa: CASSLDQRASGNTIYF
v_call: TRBV6-5; j_call: TRBJ2-1; cdr3_aa: CASRREPGLAGGSDEQFF
v_call: TRBV5-6; j_call: TRBJ2-7; cdr3_aa: CASSRSGTSYYEQYF
v_call: TRBV12-3/TRBV12-4; j_call: TRBJ2-1; cdr3_aa: CASSFPPTVYEQFF
v_call: TRBV7-9; j_call: TRBJ2-4; cdr3_aa: CASSPSGTGLAKNIQYF
v_call: TRBV27; j_call: TRBJ2-3; cdr3_aa: CASSLAGRTSTDTQYF
v_call: TRBV18; j_call: TRBJ2-3; cdr3_aa: CASSPTSATDTQYF
v_call: TRBV20-1; j_call: TRBJ2-7; cdr3_aa: CSLTTSVTYEQYF
v_call: TRBV19; j_call: TRBJ1-1; cdr3_aa: CASSIDRVEAFF
v_call: TRBV28; j_call: TRBJ2-7; cdr3_aa: CSSDAGTGACCYEQYF
v_call: TRBV7-9; j_call: TRBJ1-2; cdr3_aa: CASSSSSFHGYTF
v_call: TRBV7-4; j_call: TRBJ1-2; cdr3_aa: CASSSKGDLSGYTF
v_call: TRBV4-1; j_call: TRBJ1-6; cdr3_aa: CASSQDTGGSPLHF
v_call: TRBV3-1; j_call: TRBJ1-5; cdr3_aa: CASSPAVINQPQHF
v_call: TRBV20-1; j_call: TRBJ1-1; cdr3_aa: CSASGPSRDTEAFF
v_call: TRBV18; j_call: TRBJ1-4; cdr3_aa: CASSRLHATNEKLFF
v_call: TRBV7-6; j_call: TRBJ2-3; cdr3_aa: CASSLLPSGGTDTQYF
v_call: TRBV4-1; j_call: TRBJ2-5; cdr3_aa: CASSQDWGGHGYQETQYF
v_call: TRBV27; j_call: TRBJ2-1; cdr3_aa: CASSPGRGGNEQFF
v_call: TRBV10-3; j_call: TRBJ1-6; cdr3_aa: CATNRATGPNSPLHF
v_call: TRBV11-2; j_call: TRBJ1-1; cdr3_aa: CASSLGLRANTEAFF
v_call: TRBV19; j_call: TRBJ1-5; cdr3_aa: CASSIRGQGDQPQHF
v_call: TRBV7-9; j_call: TRBJ2-3; cdr3_aa: CASSAAGIDTQYF
v_call: TRBV5-8; j_call: TRBJ1-2; cdr3_aa: CAKTEGGSNYGYTF
v_call: TRBV27; j_call: TRBJ1-5; cdr3_aa: CASSWTGGLSGNQPQHF
v_call: TRBV11-2; j_call: TRBJ2-1; cdr3_aa: CASSSGRALPYNEQFF
v_call: TRBV6-1; j_call: TRBJ2-7; cdr3_aa: CASSLQGAVEQYF
v_call: TRBV4-1; j_call: TRBJ2-3; cdr3_aa: CASSQGTVSTDTQYF
v_call: TRBV7-2; j_call: TRBJ2-5; cdr3_aa: CASSFRGKETQYF
v_call: TRBV6-5; j_call: TRBJ1-2; cdr3_aa: CASSLSPGQGEYYGYTF
v_call: TRBV15; j_call: TRBJ2-7; cdr3_aa: CATRLPIQGIRDEQYF
v_call: TRBV6-6; j_call: TRBJ1-4; cdr3_aa: CASSYSTRVEDEKLFF
v_call: TRBV27; j_call: TRBJ1-1; cdr3_aa: CASSDQFTEAFF
v_call: TRBV25-1; j_call: TRBJ2-7; cdr3_aa: CASIRGFSYEQYF
v_call: TRBV7-2; j_call: TRBJ1-2; cdr3_aa: CASSRQSANYGYTF
v_call: TRBV27; j_call: TRBJ2-3; cdr3_aa: CASSLRAGRYTDTQYF
v_call: TRBV20-1; j_call: TRBJ1-4; cdr3_aa: CSARDPERDRLATNEKLFF
v_call: TRBV7-3; j_call: TRBJ1-4; cdr3_aa: CASSLTGGAREKLFF
v_call: TRBV29-1; j_call: TRBJ2-1; cdr3_aa: CSVVGLAGGTYNEQFF
v_call: TRBV6-5; j_call: TRBJ1-5; cdr3_aa: CASRSGYGNQPQHF
v_call: TRBV9; j_call: TRBJ2-7; cdr3_aa: CASSVDGIEQYF
v_call: TRBV10-3; j_call: TRBJ1-5; cdr3_aa: CAISESGGMWQPQHF